The 3 T cell receptor beta chains below come from one sample, sequenced in a study of T cells in Graves' hyperthyroidism and ophthalmopathy. RNA transcripts provided the source from which TCR beta CDR3 regions were amplified. HTBI primers drove first-round RT-PCR of the TCR CDR3. MiXCR was run by TCRdb on the multiplex PCR reads, yielding one entry per CDR3 protein. The repertoire holds about 510,000 distinct CDR3 sequences, with around 43% as singletons. The specimen was peripheral blood or thyroid tissue (not recorded which). These receptors were collected from an adult woman with Graves' disease, either hyperthyroidism or ophthalmopathy (not recorded which).

This clonotype has ten or more counts. V is TRBV11-2 and J is TRBJ1-1; possibly TRBD1 for D (5 bases). Trimming took off 5 bases at V and 5 bases at J, with 15 bases between the two ends. Germline V lookup: CDR1 SGHAT, CDR2 FQNNGV. This CDR3 is built from 14 residues. The CDR3 DNA reads TGTGCCAGCAGCGATAGGACCCAGGGAACTGAAGCTTTCTTT. It specifies CASSDRTQGTEAFF.

This chain links TRBV29-1 with TRBJ1-1; TRBD1 agrees at 9 bases. The CDR3 consists of 19 residues. After removal of 7 bases from V and 6 bases from J, the junction contained 27 bases not matched to a gene. The germline CDR1 and CDR2 sequences are SQVTM and ANQGSEA. The CDR3 protein is CSADPSAGGYTYRGPEAFF. The DNA for the CDR3 is TGCAGCGCTGACCCAAGCGCGGGAGGCTACACCTACAGGGGGCCTGAAGCTTTCTTT.

Note on this clonotype: This is likely a read error, given that the CDR3 carries no conserved phenylalanine or tryptophan at its end. The DNA is left out, because the CDR3 cannot be placed on it with certainty; the CDR3 is given as TCRdb lists it. The gene calls are TRBV19 and TRBJ1-5; the table's D call, TRBD1, was not checked against the DNA. The CDR3 is 14 residues long, counting both termini. Germline CDR1 reads LNHDA; CDR2 reads SQIVND (reference sequence). The CDR3 sequence: CASSAGAYNQPQLS.